Described below is a single TCR beta chain sequence and its context. The record originates from a study of low-dose radiotherapy and immunotherapy resistance in tumors. Study overall: Patients of Cohort 1 had 0.5 Gy fractions every 2 weeks, which summed to 6.5 Gy.

The CDR3 extends over 16 amino acids. Germline V gives CDR1 MDHEN, CDR2 SYDVKM. V dropped 1 base and J dropped 4 bases, with 16 bases sitting between them. This sample's time point: after trial treatment. Regarding treatment: LDRT plus nivolumab, ipilimumab, low-dose cyclophosphamide and aspirin (RACIN trial). The patients who were eligible all carried advanced solid tumors that lacked tumor-infiltrating lymphocytes, meaning the tumors were TIL-negative. Alpha- and beta-chain coverage of first-strand cDNA came from TRAV- and TRBV-specific primers. TCR amplification ran 15 to 25 PCR cycles using constant-region and V-primer adapter primers. Amplification of isolated mRNA was accomplished via in vitro transcription. TCRdb independently ran MiXCR on the reads; one entry per CDR3 protein. The profile shows about 60,000 distinct CDR3 sequences, approximately 22% of them singletons.

The specimen was PBMCs, collected after low-dose radiotherapy plus immunotherapy. This clonotype originated in a male donor with prostate cancer. The V and J genes are TRBV28 and TRBJ2-5; D might be TRBD2 (5 bases). The CDR3: CASSLSLDGMGETQYF. CDR3 nucleotide sequence: TGTGCCAGCAGTTTATCCCTCGACGGGATGGGAGAGACCCAGTACTTC. Full variable domain (rest looked up from reference TRBV28 and TRBJ2-5): DVKVTQSSRYLVKRTGEKVFLECVQDMDHENMFWYRQDPGLGLRLIYFSYDVKMKEKGDIPEGYSVSREKKERFSLILESASTNQTSMYLCASSLSLDGMGETQYFGPGTRLLVL.